This T cell receptor beta chain was recorded in a study of blood T cell repertoires in COVID-19. After removal of 3 bases from V and 7 bases from J, the junction contained 6 bases not matched to a gene. The CDR3 sequence is 15 residues long. The V gene's germline CDR1 is LGHDT and CDR2 YNNKEL (reference sequence). Sequencing was performed with immunoSEQ multiplex PCR; in TCRdb, only in-frame clones are kept and a portion is missing. The table records around 97,000 clones, roughly nine tenths of them present only once. The chain recombines TRBV3-1 (or the pseudogene TRBV3-2) with TRBJ2-7, with 13 positions matching TRBD2. Material: peripheral blood. This receptor was taken from a woman older than 75 in a cohort sampled during active COVID-19. CDR3 loop: CASSQGTSGNGEQYF. The CDR3 bases are TGTGCCAGCAGCCAGGGGACTAGCGGGAACGGTGAGCAGTACTTC.